This TCR beta chain was profiled in a study of T cells in Graves' hyperthyroidism and ophthalmopathy. Across the study: Peripheral blood was obtained at initial diagnosis, preceding any treatment.

The table lists this clonotype with many counts. TCR beta CDR3 regions were amplified from RNA. HTBI primers were used for first-round RT-PCR of the TCR CDR3. In TCRdb, the multiplex PCR reads were re-called with MiXCR into one record per CDR3 protein. The sample has about 480,000 distinct CDR3 sequences, approximately 15% seen once. Exclusions: uncontrolled infection, other autoimmune disease, pregnancy, lactation. The CDR3 covers 13 residues. The J segment lost 6 bases and the V segment lost 3 bases, leaving 1 base of the junction unmatched. This clonotype was sampled from a young woman with Graves' hyperthyroidism. Sequenced material: blood. The genes are TRBV12-3 or TRBV12-4 and TRBJ2-2; 7 bases map to TRBD2. CDR3 sequence reads: CASSLGGAGELFF. CDR3 DNA sequence: TGTGCCAGCAGTTTGGGGGGGGCCGGGGAGCTGTTTTTT.